A selection of T cell receptor beta chains follows, all from one sample in a study of blood T cell repertoires in COVID-19. TCRdb's copy holds only in-frame clones and misses some; the assay was immunoSEQ multiplex PCR. The sample includes 85,000 to 100,000 clones, 90% seen only once; the top ten take about 1.7%. Source material: peripheral blood. These TCRs come from a man in his fifties or sixties with acute or convalescent COVID-19. CDR3s include the opening cysteine and the closing phenylalanine or tryptophan. A D gene is named only where the DNA matches it firmly. Clone size is not always given. Where it is, it says once, few, many or a class for expanded clones.

J gene	clone size	D gene	V gene	CDR3 DNA	CDR3 protein
TRBJ2-2	-	-	TRBV6-2/TRBV6-3	TGTGCCAGCAGTTATCTAGCCGGGGAGCTGTTTTTT	CASSYLAGELFF
TRBJ2-3	-	TRBD2	TRBV28	TGTGCCAGCAGTTCCTCCGGACTAGCGGGGGGGGAGGAAGATACGCAGTATTTT	CASSSSGLAGGEEDTQYF
TRBJ1-1	-	TRBD1	TRBV14	TGTGCCAGCAGCCAACAGGGGGGGAACACTGAAGCTTTCTTT	CASSQQGGNTEAFF
TRBJ1-6	-	-	TRBV15	TGTGCCACCAGCAGGGAGGTCGGTTCTAATTCACCCCTCCACTTT	CATSREVGSNSPLHF
TRBJ2-4	-	-	TRBV7-9	TGTGCCAGCAGCACGGACAGCCGCAAAAACATTCAGTACTTC	CASSTDSRKNIQYF
TRBJ1-2	few	TRBD1	TRBV6-5	TGTGCCAGCAGTTCCGTCCAGGGGGCCTTGAGCTACACCTTC	CASSSVQGALSYTF
TRBJ1-6	once	TRBD1	TRBV2	TGTGCCAGCAGTCCTCGATACCGACAGGGAGGATCCTATAATTCACCCCTCCACTTT	CASSPRYRQGGSYNSPLHF
TRBJ1-6	-	-	TRBV4-2	TGTGCCAGCAGCCAAGATGGGCAGGCCTATAATTCACCCCTCCACTTT	CASSQDGQAYNSPLHF
TRBJ2-2	-	TRBD1	TRBV4-1	TGCGCCAGCAGCCCGGGACAGGGGGCGACCACCGGGGAGCTGTTTTTT	CASSPGQGATTGELFF
TRBJ1-5	once	-	TRBV7-2	TGTGCCAGCAGCTTAGTGGGGGGAAAGAATCAGCCCCAGCATTTT	CASSLVGGKNQPQHF
TRBJ1-2	-	-	TRBV29-1	TGCAGCGCTGGTCCCGGGGGGCTGAACTATGGCTACACCTTC	CSAGPGGLNYGYTF
TRBJ2-3	few	-	TRBV6-4	TGTGCCAGCAGTGACTCGGGAGGGGGGCCAACAGATACGCAGTATTTT	CASSDSGGGPTDTQYF
TRBJ2-6	-	-	TRBV7-6	TGTGCCAGCAGCTTAGCCTCCCCCGACAGGCAGATCTCTGGGGCCAACGTCCTGACTTTC	CASSLASPDRQISGANVLTF
TRBJ2-3	-	-	TRBV29-1	TGCAGCGTTGACAGGACTTGGGGAGATACGCAGTATTTT	CSVDRTWGDTQYF
TRBJ1-2	-	-	TRBV6-5	TGTGCCAGCAGTTTAAGGACAGTTTTTAACTATGGCTACACCTTC	CASSLRTVFNYGYTF
TRBJ1-5	-	TRBD1	TRBV18	TGTGCCAGCTCACCACCTGCCGGGACAGGTCGTAATCAGCCCCAGCATTTT	CASSPPAGTGRNQPQHF
TRBJ1-3	-	TRBD1	TRBV30	TGTGCCTGGAGACCGGGACAGGCCTACTCTGGAAACACCATATATTTT	CAWRPGQAYSGNTIYF
TRBJ1-2	-	TRBD1	TRBV28	TGTGCCAGCAGTTGGACAGGGGAGGACTATGGCTACACCTTC	CASSWTGEDYGYTF
TRBJ2-1	once	TRBD1	TRBV5-6	TGTGCCAGCAGCTTGGGACAGGGGAACCGTAATGAGCAGTTCTTC	CASSLGQGNRNEQFF
TRBJ1-1	-	-	TRBV6-5	TGTGCCAGCACCCAAACGCGGGGGAACACTGAAGCTTTCTTT	CASTQTRGNTEAFF
TRBJ2-2	-	-	TRBV6-6	TGTGCCAGCAGTACCGGGCTAGCGTTCACCGGGGAGCTGTTTTTT	CASSTGLAFTGELFF
TRBJ2-2	-	-	TRBV19	TGTGCCACCGGTGGAGGTACCGGGGAGCTGTTTTTT	CATGGGTGELFF
TRBJ2-2	-	TRBD2	TRBV7-2	TGTGCCAGCAGCCTCTCTAGCGGGGGGGTAACCGGGGAGCTGTTTTTT	CASSLSSGGVTGELFF
TRBJ1-1	-	-	TRBV6-5	TGTGCCAGCAGACGACGGGTGGTCGGCACTGAAGCTTTCTTT	CASRRRVVGTEAFF
TRBJ2-4	-	-	TRBV6-5	TGTGCCAGCAGTTACTCTAGGGGAATGGCCAAAAACATTCAGTACTTC	CASSYSRGMAKNIQYF
TRBJ2-5	-	TRBD1	TRBV2	TGTGCCAGCAGGGGACAGGGAGGAGAGACCCAGTACTTC	CASRGQGGETQYF
TRBJ2-7	-	-	TRBV2	TGTGCCAGCAGTCCGCGGGACAGAACCTACGAGCAGTACTTC	CASSPRDRTYEQYF
TRBJ1-6	-	TRBD1	TRBV6-6	TGTGCCAGCAACCAAGCCGGGACAGACAATTCACCCCTCCACTTT	CASNQAGTDNSPLHF
TRBJ1-3	-	-	TRBV5-1	TGCGCCAGCAGCGTCGGTTCGGCTGGAAACACCATATATTTT	CASSVGSAGNTIYF
TRBJ2-5	-	TRBD2	TRBV5-1	TGCGCCAGCAGCGTCGCAGCGGGGGGCCCGGAGACCCAGTACTTC	CASSVAAGGPETQYF
TRBJ1-5	-	-	TRBV10-3	TGTGCCATCAGTGAGACAGTTGACCAGCCCCAGCATTTT	CAISETVDQPQHF
TRBJ2-1	once	-	TRBV28	TGTGCCAGTACGACAGCCCTAAATGAGCAGTTCTTC	CASTTALNEQFF
TRBJ2-3	-	-	TRBV5-5	TGTGCCAGCAGCTTGGGGTCGGGAAGTCGCACAGATACGCAGTATTTT	CASSLGSGSRTDTQYF
TRBJ2-1	-	TRBD2	TRBV19	TGTGCCAGTAGTATAGATCTGGTAGCGGGGGGCCGACAGTTCTTC	CASSIDLVAGGRQFF
TRBJ1-4	once	-	TRBV7-9	TGTGCCAGCAGCTTAGGAGGGTCGAATGAAAAACTGTTTTTT	CASSLGGSNEKLFF
TRBJ1-5	-	TRBD1	TRBV5-1	TGCGCCAGCAGCTTGGACAGGGGCGATCAGCCCCAGCATTTT	CASSLDRGDQPQHF
TRBJ2-5	once	TRBD1	TRBV10-3	TGTGCCATCAGTGCCGACCGACAGGGCGGAGAGACCCAGTACTTC	CAISADRQGGETQYF
TRBJ1-1	-	-	TRBV5-1	TGCGCCAGCAGCACAGGGACCGCTACGACTGAAGCTTTCTTT	CASSTGTATTEAFF
TRBJ2-1	-	TRBD1	TRBV18	TGTGCCAGCTCCCCCGGGACAGGGTCAAATGAGCAGTTCTTC	CASSPGTGSNEQFF
TRBJ2-5	once	TRBD2	TRBV3-1/TRBV3-2	TGTGCCAGCAGTCGACTAGCGGGGGGTCCACAAGAGACCCAGTACTTC	CASSRLAGGPQETQYF
TRBJ1-2	-	TRBD1	TRBV3-1/TRBV3-2	TGTGCCAGCAGCCAAAGGGACAGGGGGAAGGGGGGCTACACCTTC	CASSQRDRGKGGYTF
TRBJ1-4	-	TRBD1	TRBV4-2	TGTGCCAGTATGGGGACAGAACTTAATGAAAAACTGTTTTTT	CASMGTELNEKLFF